This T cell receptor beta chain stems from a study of blood T cell repertoires in COVID-19. In the study overall: The United States, Italy and Spain supplied acute and convalescent COVID-19 samples. PBMCs, B-cell-depleted T cells, or T cells were the source of the cDNA or gDNA that made up the material.

The CDR3 loop spans 16 amino acids. J lost 1 base, V lost 5 bases, and 5 bases had no gene match. Looked up from germline, CDR1 is SGHKS and CDR2 is YYEKEE (reference sequence). In the original workflow: Researchers report that nucleated cell counts were estimated from reference gene primer amplification. The table came from immunoSEQ multiplex PCR; TCRdb's copy has only in-frame clones and leaves some out. The V and J calls and the clone size are those of that table, but D and trimming were determined from the DNA. The table shows over 25,000 clones, with around 85% occurring only once. The origin of this receptor is a man aged 55 to 70 with active COVID-19. Material: peripheral blood. The chain carries TRBV5-5 and TRBJ2-2, with 10 bases that match TRBD2. CDR3 sequence (DNA): TGTGCCAGCAGATCACAGCGGGAGGGGAACACCGGGGAGCTGTTTTTT. Amino acids: CASRSQREGNTGELFF.